This TCR beta chain was obtained from a study of blood T cell repertoires in COVID-19. How the authors handled the data: Reference gene primer amplification yielded estimated nucleated cell counts. TCRdb keeps only in-frame clones here, not all; method: immunoSEQ multiplex PCR. That table gives V, J and clone size, and the DNA gave D and trimming. The sample records 94,000 or so clones, 88% being singletons. The CDR3 spans 13 residues. In germline, CDR1 is SQVTM, CDR2 ANQGSEA. V was shortened by 3 bases and J by 5 bases, with 10 bases between the two germline ends. This clone was counted a single time.

The chain employs TRBV29-1 and TRBJ2-2; D perhaps matches TRBD1 (5 bases). The receptor was derived from a woman in her 70s with acute or convalescent COVID-19. Specimen: peripheral blood. The CDR3 sequence is CSVDPGQTGELFF. CDR3 coding DNA: TGCAGCGTTGACCCCGGACAAACCGGGGAGCTGTTTTTT.